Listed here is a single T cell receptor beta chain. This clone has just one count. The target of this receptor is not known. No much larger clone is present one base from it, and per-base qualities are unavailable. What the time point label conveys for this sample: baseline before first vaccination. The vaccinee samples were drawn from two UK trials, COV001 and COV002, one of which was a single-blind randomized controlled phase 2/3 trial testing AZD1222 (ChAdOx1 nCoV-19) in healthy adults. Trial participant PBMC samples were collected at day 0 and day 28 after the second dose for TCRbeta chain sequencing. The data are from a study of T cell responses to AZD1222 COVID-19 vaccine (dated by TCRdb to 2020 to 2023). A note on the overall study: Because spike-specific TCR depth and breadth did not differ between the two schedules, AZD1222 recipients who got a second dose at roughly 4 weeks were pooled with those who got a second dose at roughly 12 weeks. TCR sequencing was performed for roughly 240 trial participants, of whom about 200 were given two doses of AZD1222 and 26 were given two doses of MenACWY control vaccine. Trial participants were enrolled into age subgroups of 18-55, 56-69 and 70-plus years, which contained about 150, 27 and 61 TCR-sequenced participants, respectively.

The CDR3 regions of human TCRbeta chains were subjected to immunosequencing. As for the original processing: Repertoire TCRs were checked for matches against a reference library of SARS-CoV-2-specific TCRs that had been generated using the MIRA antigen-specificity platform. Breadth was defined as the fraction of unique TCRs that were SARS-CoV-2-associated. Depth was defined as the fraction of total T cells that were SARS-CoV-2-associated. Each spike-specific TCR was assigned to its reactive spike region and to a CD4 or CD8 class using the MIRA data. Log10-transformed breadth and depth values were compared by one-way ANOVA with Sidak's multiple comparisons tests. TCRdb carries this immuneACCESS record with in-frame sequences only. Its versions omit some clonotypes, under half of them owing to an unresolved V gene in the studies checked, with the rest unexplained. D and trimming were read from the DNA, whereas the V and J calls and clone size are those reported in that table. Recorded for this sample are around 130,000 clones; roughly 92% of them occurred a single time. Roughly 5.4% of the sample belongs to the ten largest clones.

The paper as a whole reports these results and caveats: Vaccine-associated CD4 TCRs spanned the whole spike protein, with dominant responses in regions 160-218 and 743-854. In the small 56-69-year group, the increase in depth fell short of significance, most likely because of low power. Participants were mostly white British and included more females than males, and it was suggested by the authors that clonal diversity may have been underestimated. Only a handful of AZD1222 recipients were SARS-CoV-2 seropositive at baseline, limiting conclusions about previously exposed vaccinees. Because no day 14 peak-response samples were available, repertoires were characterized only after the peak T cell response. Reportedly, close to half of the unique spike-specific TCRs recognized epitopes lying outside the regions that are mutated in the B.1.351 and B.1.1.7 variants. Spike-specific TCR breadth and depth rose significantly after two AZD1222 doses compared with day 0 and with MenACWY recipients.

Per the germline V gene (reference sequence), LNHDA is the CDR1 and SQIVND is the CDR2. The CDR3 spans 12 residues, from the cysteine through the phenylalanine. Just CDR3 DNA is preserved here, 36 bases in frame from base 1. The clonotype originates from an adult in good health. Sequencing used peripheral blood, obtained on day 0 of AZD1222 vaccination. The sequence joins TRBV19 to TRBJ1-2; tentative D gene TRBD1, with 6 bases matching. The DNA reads TGTGTCCCGGGGGGGGCCGCCGATGGCTACACCTTC. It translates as CVPGGAADGYTF.